This T cell receptor beta chain is drawn from a study of identical twins. The germline gives CDR1 KGHDR, CDR2 SFDVKD. The CDR3 covers 19 residues. The V and J ends lost 2 bases and 6 bases, in that order; junction bases with no gene match: 9. Ten or more counts support this clonotype. Its target is not known. The donor group consisted entirely of healthy Caucasians. Points from the study as a whole: Beta out-of-frame sequences showed weaker excess twin sharing. Cord blood beta clonotypes that were abundant carried fewer insertions, and memory repertoires showed no such trend.

From the 5' RACE reads, TCRdb called clonotypes with MiXCR, one entry per CDR3 protein. The data contain about 100,000 distinct CDR3 sequences, 5.9% of them singletons. The sequenced sample was memory T cells sorted from blood. The receptor's source is a woman in her fifties or sixties in good health. This chain uses TRBV24-1 with TRBJ2-1, with TRBD2 matching over 16 bases. CDR3 region: CATSDSGTSGRVSRNEQFF. In DNA form, the CDR3 reads TGTGCCACCAGTGATTCCGGGACTAGCGGGAGGGTTAGTCGCAATGAGCAGTTCTTC.